The rows below give T cell receptor beta chains drawn from one sample of a study of shared clonotypes between healthy human individuals. Measured with immunoSEQ multiplex PCR; TCRdb has only the in-frame clones, and not every one. The sample shows over a million clones, roughly 95% of them seen only once. The specimen was naive CD4+ T cells sorted from blood. The receptors shown here come from a man younger than 45 in good health. The CDR3 runs from the conserved cysteine through the conserved F or W. The D gene is left open where the match is weak. Rows give clone size only sometimes, using once, few, many, or a class for an expanded clone.

cdr3_aa	cdr3_nt	d_call	j_call	v_call	clone_size
CASSPPAPGRVAEQYF	TGTGCCAGCAGCCCTCCCGCCCCGGGCAGGGTAGCCGAGCAGTACTTC	NA	TRBJ2-7	TRBV27	NA
CASSSGQGAWETQYF	TGCGCCAGCAGCAGTGGACAGGGGGCGTGGGAGACCCAGTACTTC	TRBD1	TRBJ2-5	TRBV5-1	NA
CATSRDVRDYEQYF	TGTGCCACCAGCAGAGATGTGCGGGATTACGAGCAGTACTTC	NA	TRBJ2-7	TRBV15	NA
CSVEASAGGQPQHF	TGCAGCGTTGAAGCCTCCGCGGGAGGCCAGCCCCAGCATTTT	NA	TRBJ1-5	TRBV29-1	once
CASSLGLPGELFF	TGTGCCAGCAGCTTAGGTCTCCCTGGGGAGCTGTTTTTT	NA	TRBJ2-2	TRBV5-4	once
CASSLIGGGLNNEQFF	TGTGCCAGCAGCTTAATAGGGGGTGGACTAAACAATGAGCAGTTCTTC	NA	TRBJ2-1	TRBV7-3	NA
CASRGSGSAYNEQFF	TGTGCCAGCAGAGGCAGCGGGAGCGCCTACAATGAGCAGTTCTTC	TRBD2	TRBJ2-1	TRBV14	NA
CASSYPGTISYEQYF	TGTGCCAGCAGCTACCCGGGGACAATCTCCTACGAGCAGTACTTC	NA	TRBJ2-7	TRBV7-8	NA
CASSLPAVDQPQHF	TGTGCCAGCAGTTTACCCGCGGTTGATCAGCCCCAGCATTTT	NA	TRBJ1-5	TRBV28	NA
CASSVDPASGNTIYF	TGTGCCAGCAGCGTAGACCCCGCCTCTGGAAACACCATATATTTT	NA	TRBJ1-3	TRBV9	NA
CASSQEGRGLAEETQYF	TGCGCCAGCAGCCAAGAAGGGAGGGGACTAGCAGAAGAGACCCAGTACTTC	TRBD2	TRBJ2-5	TRBV4-3	NA
CASSLEPGRAEAFF	TGTGCCAGCAGCTTAGAACCGGGACGGGCTGAAGCTTTCTTT	NA	TRBJ1-1	TRBV7-2	NA
CASSLAVQETQYF	TGTGCCAGCAGCTTGGCAGTCCAAGAGACCCAGTACTTC	NA	TRBJ2-5	TRBV5-4	once
CASSLSGTSGRTGELFF	TGTGCCAGCAGCCTCTCAGGGACTAGCGGGAGAACCGGGGAGCTGTTTTTT	TRBD2	TRBJ2-2	TRBV5-4	NA
CASSPGQGYFEKLFF	TGTGCCAGCAGCCCGGGACAGGGGTATTTTGAAAAACTGTTTTTT	TRBD1	TRBJ1-4	TRBV5-8	NA
CASSKSGGIRREEQYF	TGTGCCAGTAGCAAGTCAGGAGGGATCCGTCGGGAGGAGCAGTACTTC	NA	TRBJ2-7	TRBV19	NA
CASSVALVGEQFF	TGTGCCAGCAGCGTAGCACTAGTTGGTGAGCAGTTCTTC	NA	TRBJ2-1	TRBV9	NA
CASSPSGRGYNEQFF	TGTGCCAGCAGCCCTAGCGGGAGGGGCTACAATGAGCAGTTCTTC	TRBD2	TRBJ2-1	TRBV7-8	NA
CASSPVGYGYTF	TGTGCCAGCAGTCCCGTGGGCTATGGCTACACCTTC	NA	TRBJ1-2	TRBV28	once
CASSTGGDTQYF	TGTGCCAGCTCCACCGGGGGAGATACGCAGTATTTT	NA	TRBJ2-3	TRBV18	NA